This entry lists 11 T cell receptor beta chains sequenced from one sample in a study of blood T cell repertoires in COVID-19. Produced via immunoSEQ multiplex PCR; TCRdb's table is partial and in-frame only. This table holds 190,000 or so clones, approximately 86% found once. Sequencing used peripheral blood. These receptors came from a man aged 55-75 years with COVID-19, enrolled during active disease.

The CDR3 sequence: CASSNRGNGYTF. The CDR3 bases are TGTGCCAGTTCTAACAGGGGGAATGGCTACACCTTC. The chain is built from TRBV19 and TRBJ1-2; TRBD1 matches at 8 bases. Per germline, CDR1 LNHDA and CDR2 SQIVND (reference sequence). This CDR3 spans 12 amino acids. The V gene end was trimmed by 8 bases and the J gene end by 6 bases; junction bases not matched to a gene: 5.

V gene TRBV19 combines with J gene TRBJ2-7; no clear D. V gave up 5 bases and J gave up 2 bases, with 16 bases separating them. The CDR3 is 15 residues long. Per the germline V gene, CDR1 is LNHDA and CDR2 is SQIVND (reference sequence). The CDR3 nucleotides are TGTGCCAGTAGTCCCCTTACTAAGGCCCCCTACGAGCAGTACTTC. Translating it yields CASSPLTKAPYEQYF.

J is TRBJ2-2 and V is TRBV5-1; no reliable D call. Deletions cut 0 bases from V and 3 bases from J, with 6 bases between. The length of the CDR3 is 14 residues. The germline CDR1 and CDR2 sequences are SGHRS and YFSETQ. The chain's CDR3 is CASSLGTDTGELFF. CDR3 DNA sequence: TGCGCCAGCAGCTTGGGTACGGACACCGGGGAGCTGTTTTTT. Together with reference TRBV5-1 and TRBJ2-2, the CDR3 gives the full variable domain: KAGVTQTPRYLIKTRGQQVTLSCSPISGHRSVSWYQQTPGQGLQFLFEYFSETQRNKGNFPGRFSGRQFSNSRSEMNVSTLELGDSALYLCASSLGTDTGELFFGEGSRLTVL.

CDR3 loop: CASSFGGRAATQYF. CDR3 bases: TGTGCCAGCAGTTTTGGCGGGAGGGCGGCTACGCAGTATTTT. The rearrangement links TRBV27 to TRBJ2-3, with TRBD2 matching 9 bases. Germline CDR1 and CDR2: MNHEY and SMNVEV (reference sequence). The CDR3 has 14 amino acids. V shed 3 bases and J 8 bases; nucleotides not matched to a gene: 6.

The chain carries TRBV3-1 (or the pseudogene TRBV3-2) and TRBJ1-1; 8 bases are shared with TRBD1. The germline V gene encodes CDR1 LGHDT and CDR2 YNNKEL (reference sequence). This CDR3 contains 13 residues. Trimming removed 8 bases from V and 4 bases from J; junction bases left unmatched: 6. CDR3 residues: CASRTGGFTEAFF. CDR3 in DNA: TGTGCCAGCCGAACAGGGGGGTTCACTGAAGCTTTCTTT.

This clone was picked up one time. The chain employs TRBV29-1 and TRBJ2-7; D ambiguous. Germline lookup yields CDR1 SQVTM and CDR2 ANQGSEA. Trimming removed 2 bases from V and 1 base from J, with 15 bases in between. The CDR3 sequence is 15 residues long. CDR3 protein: CSVELSRSRSYEQYF. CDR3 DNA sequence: TGCAGCGTTGAATTAAGTCGGTCTAGATCCTACGAGCAGTACTTC.

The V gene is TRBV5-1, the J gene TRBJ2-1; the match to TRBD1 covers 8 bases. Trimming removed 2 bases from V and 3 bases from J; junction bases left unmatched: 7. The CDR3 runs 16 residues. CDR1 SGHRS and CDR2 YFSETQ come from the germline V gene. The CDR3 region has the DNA TGCGCCAGCAGCTTTCAAGGACAGGGAGGCTACAATGAGCAGTTCTTC. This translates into CASSFQGQGGYNEQFF.

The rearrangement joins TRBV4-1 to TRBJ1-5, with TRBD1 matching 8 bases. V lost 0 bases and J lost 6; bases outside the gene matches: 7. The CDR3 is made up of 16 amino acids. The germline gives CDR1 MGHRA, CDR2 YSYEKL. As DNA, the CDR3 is TGCGCCAGCAGCCAAGATGCCGGACAGGGTGTTCAGCCCCAGCATTTT. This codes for CASSQDAGQGVQPQHF.

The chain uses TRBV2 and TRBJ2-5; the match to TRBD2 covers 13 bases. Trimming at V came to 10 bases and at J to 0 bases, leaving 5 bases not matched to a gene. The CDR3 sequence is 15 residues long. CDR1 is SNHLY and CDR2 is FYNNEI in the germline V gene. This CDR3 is CATGLAGNYQETQYF. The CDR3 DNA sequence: TGTGCCACGGGACTAGCGGGAAACTACCAAGAGACCCAGTACTTC.

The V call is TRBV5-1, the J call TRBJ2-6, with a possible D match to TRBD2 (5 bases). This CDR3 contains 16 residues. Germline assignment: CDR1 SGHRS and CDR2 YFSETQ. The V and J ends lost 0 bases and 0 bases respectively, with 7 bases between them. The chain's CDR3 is CASSLGGNSGANVLTF. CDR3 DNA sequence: TGCGCCAGCAGCTTGGGAGGGAACTCTGGGGCCAACGTCCTGACTTTC.

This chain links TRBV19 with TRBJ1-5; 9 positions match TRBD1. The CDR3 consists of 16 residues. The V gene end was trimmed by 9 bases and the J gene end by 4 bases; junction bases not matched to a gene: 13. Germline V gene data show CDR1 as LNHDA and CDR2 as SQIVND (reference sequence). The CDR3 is CASRGGQGMGNQPQHF. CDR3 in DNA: TGTGCCAGCCGAGGGGGACAGGGCATGGGTAATCAGCCCCAGCATTTT. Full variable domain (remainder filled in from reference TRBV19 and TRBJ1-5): DGGITQSPKYLFRKEGQNVTLSCEQNLNHDAMYWYRQDPGQGLRLIYYSQIVNDFQKGDIAEGYSVSREKKESFPLTVTSAQKNPTAFYLCASRGGQGMGNQPQHFGDGTRLSIL.